This T cell receptor beta chain appears in the sequencing data of a study of a mutant IDH1 vaccine in newly diagnosed glioma. This CDR3 region has 12 residues. Germline V lookup: CDR1 SGHAT, CDR2 FQNNGV. Trimming left V 6 bases short and J 4 bases short, with 7 bases between. With respect to this clone: What it binds is unknown.

Stated time point: week 35, safety follow-up. Every single dose of the vaccine, 300 ug of mutant IDH1 20-mer peptide, came with topical imiquimod. Here immunoSEQ multiplex PCR was the method, and the copy in TCRdb shows in-frame clones only, minus some. Among just under 70,000 clones listed, around 82% were seen once. The gene calls are TRBV11-2 and TRBJ1-3; the D is unclear. The receptor was derived from a man between 18 and 29 years old with glioma. The sample in question was PBMCs, obtained from a glioma patient whose treatment included an IDH1 peptide vaccine. CDR3 sequence: CASRVAGNTIYF. In DNA form, the CDR3 reads TGTGCCAGCAGAGTTGCCGGAAACACCATATATTTT. Complete variable domain (other parts from reference TRBV11-2 and TRBJ1-3): EAGVAQSPRYKIIEKRQSVAFWCNPISGHATLYWYQQILGQGPKLLIQFQNNGVVDDSQLPKDRFSAERLKGVDSTLKIQPAKLEDSAVYLCASRVAGNTIYFGEGSWLTVV.